The clone carrying this TCR beta chain was observed a few times. With a J-beta primer mix and a sample-barcoded 5' primer, a second PCR ran roughly 7 to 11 cycles. TCRdb reprocessed the 5' RACE reads via MiXCR and lists one record per CDR3 protein. Of about 380,000 distinct CDR3 sequences in the sample, roughly half were seen once. The germline V gene encodes CDR1 SQVTM and CDR2 ANQGSEA. The CDR3 has 11 residues. The data belong to a study of blood T cells in healthy people across ages. The source material was blood. The chain joins TRBV29-1 to TRBJ2-5; a possible D gene is TRBD1 (5 bases). The better agreement between TRBJ2-7 and the DNA end casts doubt on the J call. The sequence came from a man aged 55 to 70 in good health. The CDR3 region is CSVDRANEQYF. In nucleotides, the CDR3 is TGCAGCGTTGACAGGGCCAACGAGCAGTACTTC.